Listed here is a single T cell receptor beta chain. This record belongs to a study of CD8 T cells in ankylosing spondylitis. The germline V and J ends were trimmed by 3 bases and 5 bases, with 13 bases remaining between them. Germline V gene data show CDR1 as MNHEY and CDR2 as SVGEGT. This CDR3 region has 14 residues. From the 5' RACE reads, TCRdb called clonotypes with MiXCR, one entry per CDR3 protein. The sample consists of fewer than 350,000 distinct CDR3 sequences, approximately 10% of them appearing once. The sample comprised blood, either unsorted or a sorted T cell fraction (not recorded which). The clonotype comes from a female donor with ankylosing spondylitis or in good health (not recorded which). This chain links TRBV6-2 or TRBV6-3 with TRBJ1-2; D may be TRBD1 (5 bases). The CDR3 sequence is CASSYKDMRYGYTF. CDR3 nucleotide sequence: TGTGCCAGCAGTTATAAGGACATGCGGTATGGCTACACCTTC.